Here is one T cell receptor (beta chain) with its context. The antigen is undetermined. This specimen belongs to a study of blood T cells in healthy people across ages. Together with a sample-barcoded 5' primer, a J-beta primer mix was included in a second PCR lasting about 7 to 11 cycles. A single record per CDR3 protein comes from TCRdb applying MiXCR to the 5' RACE reads. The table includes about 650,000 distinct CDR3 sequences, 40% to 65% detected once. Each individual donor underwent a draw of about 9.9 milliliters of peripheral blood. Notes on the study in general: More naive CD4+ cells and higher diversity were found in long-lived than in aged donors.

The clonotype was recovered from a woman aged 80 or older in good health. The sample taken for sequencing was blood.

The CDR3 is CASSEYTCNEQFF. The CDR3 DNA follows: TGTGCCAGCAGTGAATACACTTGCAATGAGCAGTTCTTC. The chain couples TRBV25-1 to TRBJ2-1; the D is unclear. V was clipped by 0 bases and J by 6 bases, with 6 bases between them. CDR3 length: 13 residues. Germline lookup yields CDR1 MGHDK and CDR2 SYGVNS.